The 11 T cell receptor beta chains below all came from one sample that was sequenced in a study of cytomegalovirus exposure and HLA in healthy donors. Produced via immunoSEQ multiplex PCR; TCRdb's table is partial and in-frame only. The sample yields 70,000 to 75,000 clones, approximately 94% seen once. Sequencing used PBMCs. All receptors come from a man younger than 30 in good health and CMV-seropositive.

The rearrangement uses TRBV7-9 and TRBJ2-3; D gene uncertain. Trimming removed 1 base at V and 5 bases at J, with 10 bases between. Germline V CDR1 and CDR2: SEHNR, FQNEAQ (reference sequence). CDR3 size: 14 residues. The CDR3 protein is CASSLGLALDTQYF. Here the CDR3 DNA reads TGTGCCAGCAGCTTAGGGTTAGCTCTAGATACGCAGTATTTT.

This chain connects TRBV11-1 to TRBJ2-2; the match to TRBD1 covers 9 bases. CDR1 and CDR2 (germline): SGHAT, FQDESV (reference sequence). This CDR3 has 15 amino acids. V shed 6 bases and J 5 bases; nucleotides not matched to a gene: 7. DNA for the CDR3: TGTGCCAGCAGAAGGACAGGGGCCGATACCGGGGAGCTGTTTTTT. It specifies CASRRTGADTGELFF.

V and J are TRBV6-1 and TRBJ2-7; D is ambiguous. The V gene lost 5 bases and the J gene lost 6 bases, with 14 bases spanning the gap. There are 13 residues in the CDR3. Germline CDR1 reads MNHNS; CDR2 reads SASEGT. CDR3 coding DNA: TGTGCCAGCAGTCCTACCCCCCCGTTCGAGCAGTACTTC. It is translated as CASSPTPPFEQYF.

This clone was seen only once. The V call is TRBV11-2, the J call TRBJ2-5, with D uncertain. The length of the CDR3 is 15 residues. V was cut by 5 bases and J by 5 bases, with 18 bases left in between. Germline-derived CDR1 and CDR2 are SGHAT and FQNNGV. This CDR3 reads CASSPHVRSGETQYF. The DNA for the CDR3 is TGTGCCAGCAGCCCCCACGTGAGGAGTGGGGAGACCCAGTACTTC.

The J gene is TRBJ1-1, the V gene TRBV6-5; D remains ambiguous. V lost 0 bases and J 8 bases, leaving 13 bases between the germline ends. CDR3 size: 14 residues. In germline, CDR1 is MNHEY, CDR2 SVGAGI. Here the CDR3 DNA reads TGTGCCAGCAGTTACTCGATTTCGAGGATGGAAGCTTTCTTT. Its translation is CASSYSISRMEAFF.

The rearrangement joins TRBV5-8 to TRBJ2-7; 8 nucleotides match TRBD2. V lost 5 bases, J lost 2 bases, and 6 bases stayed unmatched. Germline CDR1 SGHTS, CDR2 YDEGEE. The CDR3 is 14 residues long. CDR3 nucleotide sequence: TGTGCCAGCAGTCTAGCCGGGAGGGCCTACGAGCAGTACTTC. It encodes CASSLAGRAYEQYF.

The CDR3, as DNA: TGCGCCAGCAGCGGCAGTACATACTACGAGCAGTACTTC. Amino acids: CASSGSTYYEQYF. V usage is TRBV5-1 and J usage is TRBJ2-7; no definite D call. Germline V gene sequence: CDR1 SGHRS, CDR2 YFSETQ. The germline V and J ends were trimmed by 4 bases and 3 bases, with 11 bases remaining between them. This CDR3 has 13 residues.

The CDR3 DNA is TGTGCCAGCAGTGATGCGGGTAGGGTCAAAAAACTGTTTTTT. Protein sequence: CASSDAGRVKKLFF. The chain has TRBV25-1 and TRBJ1-4; D not certain. The CDR3 is 14 amino acids. V shed 3 bases and J shed 9 bases, with 14 bases lying between them. Per germline, CDR1 MGHDK and CDR2 SYGVNS.

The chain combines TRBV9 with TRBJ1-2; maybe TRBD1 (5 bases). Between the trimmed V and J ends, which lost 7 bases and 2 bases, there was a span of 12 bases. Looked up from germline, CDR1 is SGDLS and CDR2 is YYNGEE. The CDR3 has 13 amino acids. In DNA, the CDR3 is TGTGCCAGCGGTCAGGAGGGGAACTATGGCTACACCTTC. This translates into CASGQEGNYGYTF.

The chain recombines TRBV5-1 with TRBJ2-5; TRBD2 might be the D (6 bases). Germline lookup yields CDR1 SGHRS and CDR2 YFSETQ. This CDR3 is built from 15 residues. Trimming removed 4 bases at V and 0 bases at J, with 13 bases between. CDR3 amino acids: CASSPLGLYQETQYF. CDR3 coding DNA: TGCGCCAGCAGCCCCCTGGGACTGTACCAAGAGACCCAGTACTTC.

Here the CDR3 DNA reads TGTGCCAGCAGCCCTAGCGGGATTGGTACACTGGATGAGCAGTTCTTC. It is translated as CASSPSGIGTLDEQFF. This chain joins TRBV7-9 and TRBJ2-1; TRBD2 agrees at 9 bases. The germline V gene encodes CDR1 SEHNR and CDR2 FQNEAQ (reference sequence). This CDR3 is 16 amino acids long. After removal of 5 bases from V and 8 bases from J, the junction contained 13 bases not matched to a gene.